The entry below gives a single T cell receptor beta chain sequence along with its context. Antigen unknown. The sample comes from a study of sequential checkpoint blockade in melanoma. Across the study: Each arm's sequence ended with maintenance nivolumab.

Points from the study as a whole: Tumor T-cell fraction and clonality correlated with PD-L1 and CD8+ counts.

Treatment: randomized to nivolumab then ipilimumab (arm A) or the reverse (arm B). Repertoires were generated with immunoSEQ multiplex PCR, while TCRdb's copy carries only in-frame clones and drops some. The sample has more than 3,500 clones, approximately 22% seen once. Per germline, CDR1 LNHNV and CDR2 YYDKDF (reference sequence). The V end was cut by 0 bases, the J end by 2 bases, with 19 bases between. The CDR3 consists of 18 residues. The V and J genes are TRBV15 and TRBJ1-2; no definite D call. The sequence was collected from a human donor with melanoma. Sequencing used tumor tissue (inferred from file names), obtained from a patient given nivolumab and ipilimumab in sequence. The CDR3 loop is CATSRDPIVSRENYGYTF. The CDR3 bases are TGTGCCACCAGCAGAGATCCGATTGTCTCTAGGGAGAACTATGGCTACACCTTC.